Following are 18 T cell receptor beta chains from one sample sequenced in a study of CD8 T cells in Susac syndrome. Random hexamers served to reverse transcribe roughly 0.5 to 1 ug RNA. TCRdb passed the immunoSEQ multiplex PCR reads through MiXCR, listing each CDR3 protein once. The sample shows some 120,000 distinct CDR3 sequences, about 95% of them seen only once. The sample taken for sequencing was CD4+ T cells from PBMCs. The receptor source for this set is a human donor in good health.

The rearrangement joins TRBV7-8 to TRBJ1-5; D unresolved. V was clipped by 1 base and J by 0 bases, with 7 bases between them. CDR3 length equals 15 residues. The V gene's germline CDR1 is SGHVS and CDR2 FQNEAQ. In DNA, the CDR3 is TGTGCCAGCAGCTTAGAGGCGAATAGCAATCAGCCCCAGCATTTT. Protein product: CASSLEANSNQPQHF.

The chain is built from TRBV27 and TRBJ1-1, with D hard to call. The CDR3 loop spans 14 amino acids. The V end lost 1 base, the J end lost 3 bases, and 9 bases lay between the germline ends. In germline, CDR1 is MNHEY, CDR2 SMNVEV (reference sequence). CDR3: CASSLLTGDTEAFF. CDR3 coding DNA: TGTGCCAGCAGTTTATTAACCGGGGACACTGAAGCTTTCTTT.

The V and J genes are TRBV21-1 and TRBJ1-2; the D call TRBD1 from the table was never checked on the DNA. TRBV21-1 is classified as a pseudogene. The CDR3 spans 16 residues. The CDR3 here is CASSKNGGRQSSGYTF. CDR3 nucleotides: TGTGCCAGCAGCAAAAATGGGGGCCGACAGTCATCTGGCTACACCTTC.

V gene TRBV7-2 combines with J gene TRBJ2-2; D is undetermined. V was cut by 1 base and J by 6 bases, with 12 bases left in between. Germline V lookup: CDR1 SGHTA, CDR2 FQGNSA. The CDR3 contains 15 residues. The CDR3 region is CASSLGSTQAGELFF. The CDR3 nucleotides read TGTGCCAGCAGCTTAGGCTCCACCCAGGCCGGGGAGCTGTTTTTT.

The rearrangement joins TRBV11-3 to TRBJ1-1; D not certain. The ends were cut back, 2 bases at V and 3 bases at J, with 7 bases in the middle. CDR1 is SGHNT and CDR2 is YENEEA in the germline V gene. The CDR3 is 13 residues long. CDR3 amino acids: CASSLNVHTEAFF. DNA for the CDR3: TGTGCCAGCAGCTTAAATGTCCACACTGAAGCTTTCTTT.

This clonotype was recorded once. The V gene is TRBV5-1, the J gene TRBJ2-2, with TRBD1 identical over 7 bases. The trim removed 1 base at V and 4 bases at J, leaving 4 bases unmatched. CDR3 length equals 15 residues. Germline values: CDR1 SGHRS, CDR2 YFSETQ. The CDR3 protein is CASSLSDRATGELFF. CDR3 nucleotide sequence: TGCGCCAGCAGCTTGAGTGACAGGGCCACCGGGGAGCTGTTTTTT.

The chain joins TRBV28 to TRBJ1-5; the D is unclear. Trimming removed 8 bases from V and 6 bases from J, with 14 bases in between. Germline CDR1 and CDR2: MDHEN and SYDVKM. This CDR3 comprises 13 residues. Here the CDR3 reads CASLYGRGQPQHF. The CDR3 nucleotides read TGTGCCAGCCTTTATGGACGAGGTCAGCCCCAGCATTTT.

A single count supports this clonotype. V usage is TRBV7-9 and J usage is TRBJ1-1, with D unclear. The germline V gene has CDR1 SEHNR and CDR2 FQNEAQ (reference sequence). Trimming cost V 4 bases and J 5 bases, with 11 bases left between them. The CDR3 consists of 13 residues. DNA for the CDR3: TGTGCCAGCAGCTACCGGGGTGTTACTGAAGCTTTCTTT. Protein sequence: CASSYRGVTEAFF.

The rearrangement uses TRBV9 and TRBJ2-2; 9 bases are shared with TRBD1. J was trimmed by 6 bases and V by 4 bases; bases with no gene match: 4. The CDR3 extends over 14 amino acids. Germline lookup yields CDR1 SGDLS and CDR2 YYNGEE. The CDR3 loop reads CASSTRQGAGELFF. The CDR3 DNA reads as TGTGCCAGCAGCACCAGACAGGGGGCCGGGGAGCTGTTTTTT.

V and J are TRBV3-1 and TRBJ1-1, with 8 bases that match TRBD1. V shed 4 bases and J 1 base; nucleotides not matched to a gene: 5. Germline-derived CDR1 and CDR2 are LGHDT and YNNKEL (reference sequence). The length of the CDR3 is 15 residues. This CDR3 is CASSPVQGANTEAFF. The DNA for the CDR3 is TGTGCCAGCAGCCCCGTCCAGGGGGCGAACACTGAAGCTTTCTTT.

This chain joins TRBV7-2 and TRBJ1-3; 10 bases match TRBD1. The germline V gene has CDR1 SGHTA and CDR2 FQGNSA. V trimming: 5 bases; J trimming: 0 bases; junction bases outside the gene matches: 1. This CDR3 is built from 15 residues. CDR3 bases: TGTGCCAGCAGCCGGACAGGGGGCTCTGGAAACACCATATATTTT. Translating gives CASSRTGGSGNTIYF.

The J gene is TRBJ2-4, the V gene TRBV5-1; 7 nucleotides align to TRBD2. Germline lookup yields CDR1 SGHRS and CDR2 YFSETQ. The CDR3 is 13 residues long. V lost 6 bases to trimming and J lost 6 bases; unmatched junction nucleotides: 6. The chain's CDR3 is CASTAGEPNIQYF. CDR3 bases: TGCGCCAGCACGGCGGGGGAACCAAACATTCAGTACTTC.

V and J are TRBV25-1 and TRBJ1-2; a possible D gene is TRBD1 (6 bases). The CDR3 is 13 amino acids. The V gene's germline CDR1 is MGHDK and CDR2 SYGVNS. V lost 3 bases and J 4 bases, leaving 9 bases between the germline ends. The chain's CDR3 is CASSDSGVYGYTF. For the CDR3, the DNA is TGTGCCAGCAGTGATTCAGGGGTCTATGGCTACACCTTC.

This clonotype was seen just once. This CDR3 is CASSPEPGGNTEAFF. DNA of the CDR3: TGTGCCAGCTCACCAGAACCGGGAGGTAACACTGAAGCTTTCTTT. The chain is built from TRBV18 and TRBJ1-1; D not resolved. V was trimmed by 2 bases and J by 2 bases, leaving 12 bases between them. The CDR3 extends over 15 amino acids. CDR1 and CDR2 from the germline V gene are KGHSH and LQKENI.

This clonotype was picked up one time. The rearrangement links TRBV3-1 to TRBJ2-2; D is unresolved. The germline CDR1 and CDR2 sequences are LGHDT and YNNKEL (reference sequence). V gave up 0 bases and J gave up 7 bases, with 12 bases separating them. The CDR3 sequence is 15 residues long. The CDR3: CASSQEFRVSGELFF. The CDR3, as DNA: TGTGCCAGCAGCCAAGAGTTTCGGGTCAGCGGGGAGCTGTTTTTT.

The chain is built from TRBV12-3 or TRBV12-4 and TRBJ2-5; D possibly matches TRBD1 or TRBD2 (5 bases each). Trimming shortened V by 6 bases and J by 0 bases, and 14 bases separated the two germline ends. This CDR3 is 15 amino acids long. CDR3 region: CASSTQVGHQETQYF. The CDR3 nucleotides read TGTGCCAGCAGCACCCAGGTGGGACACCAAGAGACCCAGTACTTC.

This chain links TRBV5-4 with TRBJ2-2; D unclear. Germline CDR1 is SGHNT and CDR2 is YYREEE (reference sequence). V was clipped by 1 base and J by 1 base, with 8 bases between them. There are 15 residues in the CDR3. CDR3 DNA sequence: TGTGCCAGCAGCTTGTTCTCAAAGAACACCGGGGAGCTGTTTTTT. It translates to CASSLFSKNTGELFF.

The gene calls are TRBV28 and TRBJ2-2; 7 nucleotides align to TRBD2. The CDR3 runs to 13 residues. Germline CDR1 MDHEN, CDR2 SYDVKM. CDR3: CGSGTTGTGELFF. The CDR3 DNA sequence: TGTGGTTCCGGGACTACGGGAACCGGGGAGCTGTTTTTT.